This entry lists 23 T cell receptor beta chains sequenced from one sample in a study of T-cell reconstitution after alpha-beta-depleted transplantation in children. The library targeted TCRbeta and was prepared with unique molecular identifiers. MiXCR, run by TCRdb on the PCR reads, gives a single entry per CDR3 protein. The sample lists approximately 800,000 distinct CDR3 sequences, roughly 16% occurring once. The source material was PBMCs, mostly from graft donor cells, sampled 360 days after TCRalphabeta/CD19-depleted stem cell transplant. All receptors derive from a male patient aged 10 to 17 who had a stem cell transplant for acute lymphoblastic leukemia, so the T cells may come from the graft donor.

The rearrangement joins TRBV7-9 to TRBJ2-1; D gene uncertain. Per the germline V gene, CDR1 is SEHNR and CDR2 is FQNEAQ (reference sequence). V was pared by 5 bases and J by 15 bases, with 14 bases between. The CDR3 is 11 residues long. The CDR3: CASSLRHSRFF. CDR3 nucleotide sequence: TGTGCCAGCAGCCTCCGACACAGCAGGTTCTTC.

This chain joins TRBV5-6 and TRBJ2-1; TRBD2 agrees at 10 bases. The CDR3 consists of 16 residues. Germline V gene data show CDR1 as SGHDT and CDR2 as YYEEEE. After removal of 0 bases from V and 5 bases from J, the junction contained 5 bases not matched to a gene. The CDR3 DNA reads TGTGCCAGCAGCTTGGGAAGCGGGAGGGCCCACAATGAGCAGTTCTTC. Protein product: CASSLGSGRAHNEQFF.

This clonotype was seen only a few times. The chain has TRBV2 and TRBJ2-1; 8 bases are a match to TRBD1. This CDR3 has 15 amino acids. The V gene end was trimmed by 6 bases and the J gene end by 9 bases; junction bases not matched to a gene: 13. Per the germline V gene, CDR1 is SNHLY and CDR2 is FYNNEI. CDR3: CASSSRRTGILEQFF. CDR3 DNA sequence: TGTGCCAGCAGCTCTAGAAGGACAGGGATACTTGAGCAGTTCTTC.

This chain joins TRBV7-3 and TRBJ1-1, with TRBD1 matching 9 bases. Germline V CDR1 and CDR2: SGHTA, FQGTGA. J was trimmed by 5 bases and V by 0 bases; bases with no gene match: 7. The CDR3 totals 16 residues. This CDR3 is CASSLTRGTGITEAFF. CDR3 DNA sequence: TGTGCCAGCAGCTTAACCCGCGGGACAGGGATTACTGAAGCTTTCTTT.

CDR3 DNA sequence: TGTGCCCATACCTGGGGGAGGGGATACACCGGGGAGCTGTTTTTT. Translation gives CAHTWGRGYTGELFF. V gene TRBV6-1 combines with J gene TRBJ2-2, with 7 bases lining up with TRBD2. Germline-derived CDR1 and CDR2 are MNHNS and SASEGT. Losses at the gene ends were 11 bases for V and 3 bases for J; bases not matched to a gene: 12. This CDR3 comprises 15 residues.

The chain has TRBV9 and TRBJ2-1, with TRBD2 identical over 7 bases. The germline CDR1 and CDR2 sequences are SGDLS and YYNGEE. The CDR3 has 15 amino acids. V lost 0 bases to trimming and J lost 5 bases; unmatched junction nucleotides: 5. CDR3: CASSVVFGGNNEQFF. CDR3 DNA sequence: TGTGCCAGCAGCGTAGTCTTCGGGGGGAACAATGAGCAGTTCTTC.

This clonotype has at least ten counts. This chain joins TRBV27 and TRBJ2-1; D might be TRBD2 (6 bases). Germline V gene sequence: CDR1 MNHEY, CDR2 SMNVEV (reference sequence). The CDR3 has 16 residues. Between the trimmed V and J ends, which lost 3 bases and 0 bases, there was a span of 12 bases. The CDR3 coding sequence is TGTGCCAGCAGTTTGAGTCCCGGGAGCTCCTACAATGAGCAGTTCTTC. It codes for CASSLSPGSSYNEQFF.

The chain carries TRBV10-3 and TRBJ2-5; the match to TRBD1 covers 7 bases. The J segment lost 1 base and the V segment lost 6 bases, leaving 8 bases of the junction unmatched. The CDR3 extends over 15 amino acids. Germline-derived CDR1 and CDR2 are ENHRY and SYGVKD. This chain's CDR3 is CAISKETGTQETQYF. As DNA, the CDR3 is TGTGCCATCAGCAAAGAGACAGGGACCCAAGAGACCCAGTACTTC.

The CDR3 DNA is TGTGCCAGCAGCTTGGTGGGGACAGGGAACACTGAAGCTTTCTTT. Its protein product is CASSLVGTGNTEAFF. The chain recombines TRBV5-6 with TRBJ1-1; TRBD1 agrees at 8 bases. The V gene's germline CDR1 is SGHDT and CDR2 YYEEEE. The trim removed 0 bases at V and 1 base at J, leaving 2 bases unmatched. The CDR3 covers 15 residues.

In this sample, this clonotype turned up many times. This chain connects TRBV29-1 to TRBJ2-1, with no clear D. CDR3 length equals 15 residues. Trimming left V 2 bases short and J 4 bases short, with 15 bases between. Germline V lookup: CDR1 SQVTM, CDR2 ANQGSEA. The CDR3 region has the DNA TGCAGCGTTGAAATATTGAAGAGCAAGTACAATGAGCAGTTCTTC. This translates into CSVEILKSKYNEQFF.

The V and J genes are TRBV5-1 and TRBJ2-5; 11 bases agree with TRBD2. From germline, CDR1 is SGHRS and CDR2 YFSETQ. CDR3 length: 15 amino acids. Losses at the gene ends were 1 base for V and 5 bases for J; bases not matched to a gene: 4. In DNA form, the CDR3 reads TGCGCCAGCAGCTTGCGACTAGCGGGACGTGAGACCCAGTACTTC. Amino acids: CASSLRLAGRETQYF. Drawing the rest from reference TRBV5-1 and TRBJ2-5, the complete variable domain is KAGVTQTPRYLIKTRGQQVTLSCSPISGHRSVSWYQQTPGQGLQFLFEYFSETQRNKGNFPGRFSGRQFSNSRSEMNVSTLELGDSALYLCASSLRLAGRETQYFGPGTRLLVL.

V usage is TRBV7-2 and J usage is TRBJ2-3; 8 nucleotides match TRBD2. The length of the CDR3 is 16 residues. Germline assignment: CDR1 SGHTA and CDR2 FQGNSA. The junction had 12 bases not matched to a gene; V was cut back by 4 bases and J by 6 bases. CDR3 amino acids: CASSSFRTSLSDTQYF. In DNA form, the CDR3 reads TGTGCCAGCAGCTCCTTTAGGACTAGCCTTTCTGATACGCAGTATTTT.

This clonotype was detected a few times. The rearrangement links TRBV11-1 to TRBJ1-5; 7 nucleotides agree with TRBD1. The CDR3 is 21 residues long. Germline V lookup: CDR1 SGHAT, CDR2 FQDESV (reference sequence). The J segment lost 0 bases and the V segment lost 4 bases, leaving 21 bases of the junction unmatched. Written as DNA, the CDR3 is TGTGCCAGCAGCTCTTATGTCCTTCGGGGACAGAGATCTAATAGCAATCAGCCCCAGCATTTT. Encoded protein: CASSSYVLRGQRSNSNQPQHF.

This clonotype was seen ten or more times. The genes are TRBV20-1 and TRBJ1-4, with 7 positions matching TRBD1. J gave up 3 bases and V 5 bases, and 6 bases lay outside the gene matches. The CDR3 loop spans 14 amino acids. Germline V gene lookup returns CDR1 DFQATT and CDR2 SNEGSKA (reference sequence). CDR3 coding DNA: TGCAGTGCTCCCCCTGGGACAGCTAATGAAAAACTGTTTTTT. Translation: CSAPPGTANEKLFF.

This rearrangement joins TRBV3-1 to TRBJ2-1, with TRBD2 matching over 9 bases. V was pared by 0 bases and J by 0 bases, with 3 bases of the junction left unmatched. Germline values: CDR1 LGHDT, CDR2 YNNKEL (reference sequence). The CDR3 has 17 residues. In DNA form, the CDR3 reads TGTGCCAGCAGCCAAGATCTAGCGGGGCTCTCCTACAATGAGCAGTTCTTC. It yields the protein CASSQDLAGLSYNEQFF.

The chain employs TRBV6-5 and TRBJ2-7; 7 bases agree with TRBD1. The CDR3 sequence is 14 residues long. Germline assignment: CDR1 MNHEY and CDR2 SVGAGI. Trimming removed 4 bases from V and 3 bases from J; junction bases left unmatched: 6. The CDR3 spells CASSFSGQNYEQYF. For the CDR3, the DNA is TGTGCCAGCAGTTTCTCGGGACAGAACTACGAGCAGTACTTC.

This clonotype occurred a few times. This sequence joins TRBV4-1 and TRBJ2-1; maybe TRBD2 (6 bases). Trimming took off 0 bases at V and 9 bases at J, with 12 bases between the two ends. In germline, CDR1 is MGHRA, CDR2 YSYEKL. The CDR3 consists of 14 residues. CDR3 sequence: CASSQDALRGEQFF. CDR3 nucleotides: TGCGCCAGCAGCCAAGATGCGTTGCGGGGTGAGCAGTTCTTC.

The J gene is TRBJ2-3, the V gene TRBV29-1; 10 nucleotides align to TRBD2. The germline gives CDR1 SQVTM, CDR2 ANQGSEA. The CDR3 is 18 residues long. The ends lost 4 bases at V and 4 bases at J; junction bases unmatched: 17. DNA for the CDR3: TGCAGCGTTGGAGGTTCCTCTCTCCTAGCGGGAGAATCAGATACGCAGTATTTT. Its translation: CSVGGSSLLAGESDTQYF.

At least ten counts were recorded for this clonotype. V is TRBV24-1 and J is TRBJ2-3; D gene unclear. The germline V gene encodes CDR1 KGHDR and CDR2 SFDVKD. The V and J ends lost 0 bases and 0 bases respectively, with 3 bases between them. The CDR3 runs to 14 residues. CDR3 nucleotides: TGTGCCACCAGTGATTTGGACAGCACAGATACGCAGTATTTT. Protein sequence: CATSDLDSTDTQYF.

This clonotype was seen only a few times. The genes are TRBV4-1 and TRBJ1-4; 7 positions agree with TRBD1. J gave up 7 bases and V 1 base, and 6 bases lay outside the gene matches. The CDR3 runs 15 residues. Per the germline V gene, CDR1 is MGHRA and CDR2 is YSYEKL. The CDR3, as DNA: TGCGCCAGCAGCCAAGTAAAGGGGGCTGGTGAAAAACTGTTTTTT. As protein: CASSQVKGAGEKLFF.

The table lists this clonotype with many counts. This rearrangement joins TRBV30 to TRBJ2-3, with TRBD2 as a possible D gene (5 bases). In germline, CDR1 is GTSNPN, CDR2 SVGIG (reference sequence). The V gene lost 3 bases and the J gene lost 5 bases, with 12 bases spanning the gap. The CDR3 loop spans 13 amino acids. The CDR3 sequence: CAWSGVRGDTQYF. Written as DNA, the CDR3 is TGTGCCTGGAGCGGGGTGCGAGGAGATACGCAGTATTTT.

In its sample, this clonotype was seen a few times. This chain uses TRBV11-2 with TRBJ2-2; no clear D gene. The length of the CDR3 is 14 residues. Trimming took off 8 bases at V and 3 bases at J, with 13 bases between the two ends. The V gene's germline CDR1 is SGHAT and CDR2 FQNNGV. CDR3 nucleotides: TGTGCCAGCCTGTACCGGGTGTACACCGGGGAGCTGTTTTTT. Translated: CASLYRVYTGELFF.

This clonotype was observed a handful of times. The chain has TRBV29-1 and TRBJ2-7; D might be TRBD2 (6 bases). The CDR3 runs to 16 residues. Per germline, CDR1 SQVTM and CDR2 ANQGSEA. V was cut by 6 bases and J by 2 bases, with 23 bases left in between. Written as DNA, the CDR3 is TGCAGCGTGCGGGACGGGGGAGCGGGCCTCGCCTACGAGCAGTACTTC. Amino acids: CSVRDGGAGLAYEQYF.